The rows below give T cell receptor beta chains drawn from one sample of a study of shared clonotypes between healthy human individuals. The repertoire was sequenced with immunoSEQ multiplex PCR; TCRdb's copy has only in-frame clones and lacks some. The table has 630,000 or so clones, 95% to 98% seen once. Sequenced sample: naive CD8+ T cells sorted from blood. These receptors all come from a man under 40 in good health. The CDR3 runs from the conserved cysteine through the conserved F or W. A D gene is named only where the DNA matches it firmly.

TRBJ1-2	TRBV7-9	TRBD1	CASSSGQVHYGYTF
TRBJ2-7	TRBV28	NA	CASSPLVGSREQYF
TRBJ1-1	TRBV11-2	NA	CASSLEVVGPTEAFF
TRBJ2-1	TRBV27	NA	CASSLGSYNEQFF
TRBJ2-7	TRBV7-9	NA	CASSLNLRPYEQYF
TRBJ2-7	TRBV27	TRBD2	CASIPAGGRSYEQYF
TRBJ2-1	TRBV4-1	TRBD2	CASSSRLAGPDNEQFF
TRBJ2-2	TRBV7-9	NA	CASKGTGELFF
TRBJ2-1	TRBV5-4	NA	CASRTLQGSSYNEQFF
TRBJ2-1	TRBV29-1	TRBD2	CSVEGGGPYNEQFF
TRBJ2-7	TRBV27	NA	CASSFTGGGTYEQYF
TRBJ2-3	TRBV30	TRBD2	CAWSVGTSPDTQYF
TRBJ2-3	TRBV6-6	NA	CASSYGAADTQYF
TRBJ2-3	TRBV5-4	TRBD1	CASSPWSGGGPDTQYF
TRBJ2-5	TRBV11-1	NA	CASSPHTSTAQETQYF
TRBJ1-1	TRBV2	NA	CASPGHRLNTEAFF
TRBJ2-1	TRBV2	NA	CASRGYRGTDYNEQFF
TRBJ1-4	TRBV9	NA	CASSVAGNAEKLFF